This T cell receptor (beta chain) is from a study of breast tumors, draining lymph nodes, adjacent tissues. Germline loops: CDR1 SGHTA, CDR2 FQGNSA. This CDR3 has 14 residues. V lost 5 bases and J 4 bases, leaving 11 bases between the germline ends. Findings and caveats of the study: Findings are consistent with lymph node origin and intratumoral expansion of most tumor T cells. Compared with basal-like, luminal-like tumors shared significantly more repertoire with nontumor tissue. Tumor TCR diversity was below lymph nodes but above nontumor tissue.

Via MiXCR, TCRdb re-called the multiplex PCR reads, giving one row per CDR3 protein. The sample carries under 80,000 distinct CDR3 sequences, around two fifths recorded once. Concerning this clonotype: Its antigen is unknown. It is likely a read error, because the conserved phenylalanine at the end of the CDR3 is missing.

The sequenced sample consisted of breast tumor tissue. The TCR originated in a female donor with breast cancer. Some clones in this sample may be carry-over from other donors' samples. This sequence joins TRBV7-2 and TRBJ2-2; D is undetermined. This CDR3 reads CASSLPMVTGELFL. CDR3 DNA: TGTGCCAGCAGCCTCCCGATGGTCACCGGGGAGCTGTTTCTT.